Shown below are 20 T cell receptor beta chains from a single sample sequenced in a study of blood T cell repertoires in COVID-19. Sequenced by immunoSEQ multiplex PCR; TCRdb stores in-frame clones only, minus some. The sample consists of about 210,000 clones, about 78% of them appearing once. The sequencing sample was made of peripheral blood. The receptors originated from a woman between 65 and 79 years old with acute or convalescent COVID-19.

The rearrangement joins TRBV7-8 to TRBJ2-7, with 8 bases aligning to TRBD1. This CDR3 has 13 residues. Germline V gene lookup returns CDR1 SGHVS and CDR2 FQNEAQ. J lost 2 bases, V lost 10 bases, and 7 bases had no gene match. CDR3 DNA sequence: TGTGCCACCGGGGACAGGTTTCCCTACGAGCAGTACTTC. Translation gives CATGDRFPYEQYF.

The chain joins TRBV9 to TRBJ2-5, with D perhaps matching TRBD1 (5 bases). Germline CDR1 reads SGDLS; CDR2 reads YYNGEE. CDR3 size: 16 residues. The V and J ends lost 0 bases and 5 bases respectively, with 17 bases between them. The CDR3 sequence: CASSVEDGLGHETQYF. CDR3 nucleotides: TGTGCCAGCAGCGTAGAAGACGGATTGGGGCACGAGACCCAGTACTTC.

The V gene is TRBV6-5, the J gene TRBJ1-4; D is possibly TRBD1 (6 bases). CDR1 is MNHEY, CDR2 SVGAGI, per germline. The V end lost 6 bases, the J end lost 4 bases, and 15 bases lay between the germline ends. CDR3 size: 15 residues. CDR3 protein: CASSPRGAGNEKLFF. CDR3 coding DNA: TGTGCCAGCAGCCCCCGGGGGGCGGGTAATGAAAAACTGTTTTTT.

The chain combines TRBV5-1 with TRBJ1-2; 7 positions agree with TRBD1. Trimming removed 4 bases from V and 7 bases from J; junction bases left unmatched: 19. The CDR3 has 17 amino acids. Germline assignment: CDR1 SGHRS and CDR2 YFSETQ. The CDR3 spells CASSLGQANKPIRGYTF. The CDR3 nucleotides read TGCGCCAGCAGCCTCGGACAGGCCAACAAGCCTATTCGTGGCTACACCTTC.

This clone was counted many times. This chain uses TRBV12-5 with TRBJ2-7, with D tentatively TRBD2 (6 bases). The CDR3 spans 14 residues. Germline CDR1 is LGHNT and CDR2 is FRNRAP. V was trimmed by 1 base and J by 3 bases, leaving 10 bases between them. This CDR3 reads CASGLGGKGYEQYV. The CDR3, as DNA: TGTGCTAGTGGTTTGGGCGGGAAAGGCTACGAGCAGTACGTC.

This clone was detected only once. The chain carries TRBV2 and TRBJ1-2, with D possibly matching TRBD1 (5 bases). The length of the CDR3 is 12 residues. The germline V gene encodes CDR1 SNHLY and CDR2 FYNNEI. Between the trimmed V and J ends, which lost 6 bases and 4 bases, there was a span of 9 bases. The CDR3 region is CASRAGPYGYTF. CDR3 nucleotides: TGTGCCAGCAGAGCAGGGCCCTATGGCTACACCTTC.

Comments on this clone: Sequence at one end of the junction differs from germline and may be a read error. This chain joins TRBV5-5 and TRBJ2-2; 9 nucleotides agree with TRBD1. CDR3 length equals 14 residues. Germline V CDR1 and CDR2: SGHKS, YYEKEE (reference sequence). CDR3 DNA sequence: TGTGCCGGCAGACCGGGACAGGGAACCGGGGAGCTGTTTTTT. Its protein is CAGRPGQGTGELFF. The full variable domain, completed using reference TRBV5-5 and TRBJ2-2, is DAGVTQSPTHLIKTRGQQVTLRCSPISGHKSVSWYQQVLGQGPQFIFQYYEKEERGRGNFPDRFSARQFPNYSSELNVNALLLGDSALYLCAGRPGQGTGELFFGEGSRLTVL.

The chain recombines TRBV13 with TRBJ1-1; 8 positions match TRBD1. Germline lookup yields CDR1 PRHDT and CDR2 FYEKMQ (reference sequence). V gave up 5 bases and J gave up 0 bases; unmatched junction bases: 5. This CDR3 comprises 15 residues. The CDR3 region has the DNA TGTGCCAGCAGCCTAAGGGACAGGATGAACACTGAAGCTTTCTTT. Translating it yields CASSLRDRMNTEAFF.

The V call is TRBV19, the J call TRBJ2-1, with D perhaps TRBD2 (6 bases). Between the trimmed V and J ends, which lost 1 base and 8 bases, there was a span of 12 bases. CDR1 is LNHDA, CDR2 SQIVND, per germline (reference sequence). The CDR3 has 14 amino acids. The CDR3 loop reads CASSIGWRGYEQFF. The CDR3 DNA reads as TGTGCCAGTAGTATAGGGTGGAGGGGTTATGAGCAGTTCTTC.

The chain recombines TRBV5-8 with TRBJ2-2; D is unresolved. Germline V gives CDR1 SGHTS, CDR2 YDEGEE. V was cut by 0 bases and J by 0 bases, with 9 bases left in between. CDR3 length: 16 residues. The CDR3 here is CASSLVLTSNTGELFF. The CDR3 nucleotides are TGTGCCAGCAGCTTGGTGTTGACTTCGAACACCGGGGAGCTGTTTTTT.

This chain joins TRBV6-4 and TRBJ2-7; D is possibly TRBD2 (5 bases). Trimming cost V 3 bases and J 4 bases, with 10 bases left between them. This CDR3 has 13 amino acids. CDR1 is MRHNA, CDR2 SNTAGT, per germline. CDR3 nucleotides: TGTGCCAGCAGTGATGCCCCGGGGTACGAGCAGTACTTC. Its translation: CASSDAPGYEQYF.

The chain carries TRBV15 and TRBJ1-2; D might be TRBD1 (5 bases). Germline V CDR1 and CDR2: LNHNV, YYDKDF (reference sequence). This CDR3 region has 16 residues. The V end lost 5 bases, the J end lost 4 bases, and 20 bases lay between the germline ends. DNA for the CDR3: TGTGCCACCAGCGGGAGGTCCGGGACCGTTCTCTATGGCTACACCTTC. This encodes CATSGRSGTVLYGYTF. Full variable domain (outside the CDR3, taken from reference TRBV15 and TRBJ1-2): DAMVIQNPRYQVTQFGKPVTLSCSQTLNHNVMYWYQQKSSQAPKLLFHYYDKDFNNEADTPDNFQSRRPNTSFCFLDIRSPGLGDTAMYLCATSGRSGTVLYGYTFGSGTRLTVV.

The V gene is TRBV5-1, the J gene TRBJ1-3; D gene unclear. The germline V and J ends were trimmed by 4 bases and 3 bases, with 14 bases remaining between them. The CDR3 spans 15 residues. Germline V gives CDR1 SGHRS, CDR2 YFSETQ. CDR3 nucleotides: TGCGCCAGCAGCCCCATCGGACTTAGTGGAAACACCATATATTTT. Encoded protein: CASSPIGLSGNTIYF.

The gene calls are TRBV6-2 or TRBV6-3 and TRBJ2-3, with 14 bases aligning to TRBD2. CDR1 MNHEY and CDR2 SVGEGT come from the germline V gene. CDR3 length: 19 amino acids. V was clipped by 4 bases and J by 0 bases; unmatched bases: 9. Here the CDR3 reads CASSSQRTSGGSSTDTQYF. The DNA for the CDR3 is TGTGCCAGCAGTTCCCAGAGGACTAGCGGGGGGTCAAGCACAGATACGCAGTATTTT.

The chain joins TRBV7-2 to TRBJ2-3, with TRBD2 as a possible D gene (5 bases). In germline, CDR1 is SGHTA, CDR2 FQGNSA. This CDR3 spans 14 amino acids. The V gene lost 6 bases and the J gene lost 0 bases, with 10 bases spanning the gap. The CDR3 region has the DNA TGTGCCAGCAGATGGAGGACTAGCACAGATACGCAGTATTTT. Amino acids: CASRWRTSTDTQYF.

This clone was seen once. The rearrangement links TRBV5-1 to TRBJ2-7; TRBD2 aligns across 7 bases. Germline V gives CDR1 SGHRS, CDR2 YFSETQ. Trimming took 5 bases from V and 2 from J; bases not matched to a gene: 4. This CDR3 contains 13 residues. Here the CDR3 DNA reads TGCGCCAGCAGACGGGGGGAGCCCTACGAGCAGTACTTC. Translation: CASRRGEPYEQYF.

The chain uses TRBV27 and TRBJ1-1, with D possibly TRBD1 on 6 matching bases. This CDR3 region has 14 residues. Germline V gives CDR1 MNHEY, CDR2 SMNVEV (reference sequence). V dropped 5 bases and J dropped 3 bases, with 13 bases sitting between them. The CDR3 loop is CASSQGQFDTEAFF. CDR3 sequence (DNA): TGTGCCAGCAGTCAAGGACAGTTCGACACTGAAGCTTTCTTT.

This clone was counted between two and nine times. The V gene is TRBV7-2, the J gene TRBJ1-2, with 9 bases that match TRBD1. The CDR3 sequence is 15 residues long. J lost 2 bases, V lost 5 bases, and 6 bases had no gene match. The germline gives CDR1 SGHTA, CDR2 FQGNSA. The CDR3 region is CASSTRTGENYGYTF. CDR3 sequence (DNA): TGTGCCAGCAGCACACGGACAGGGGAGAACTATGGCTACACCTTC.

V usage is TRBV7-2 and J usage is TRBJ1-3; perhaps TRBD1 as D (6 bases). With 1 base removed from V and 2 bases from J, the gap between germline ends came to 15 bases. The CDR3 contains 17 residues. Per germline, CDR1 SGHTA and CDR2 FQGNSA. CDR3 region: CASSLDGTTWAGNTIYF. The CDR3 DNA reads as TGTGCCAGCAGCTTAGATGGGACAACTTGGGCTGGAAACACCATATATTTT.

The chain carries TRBV9 and TRBJ1-2; 7 bases match TRBD1. The V gene end was trimmed by 4 bases and the J gene end by 2 bases; junction bases not matched to a gene: 8. The CDR3 consists of 15 residues. CDR1 SGDLS and CDR2 YYNGEE come from the germline V gene. The CDR3 region is CASSPEGARNYGYTF. Written as DNA, the CDR3 is TGTGCCAGCAGCCCAGAGGGGGCCAGGAACTATGGCTACACCTTC.